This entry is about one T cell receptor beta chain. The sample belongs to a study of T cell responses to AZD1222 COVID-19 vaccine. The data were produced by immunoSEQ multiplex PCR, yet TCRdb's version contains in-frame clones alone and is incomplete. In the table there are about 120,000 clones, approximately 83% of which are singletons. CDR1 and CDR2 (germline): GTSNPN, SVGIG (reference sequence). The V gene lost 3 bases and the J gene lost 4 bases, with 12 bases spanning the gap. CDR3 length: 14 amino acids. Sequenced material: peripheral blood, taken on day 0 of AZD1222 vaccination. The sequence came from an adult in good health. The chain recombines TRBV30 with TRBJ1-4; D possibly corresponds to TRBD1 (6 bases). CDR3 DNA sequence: TGTGCCTGGAGCCGAGGGGGGGGTAATGAAAAACTGTTTTTT. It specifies CAWSRGGGNEKLFF. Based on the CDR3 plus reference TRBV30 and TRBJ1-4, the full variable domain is SQTIHQWPATLVQPVGSPLSLECTVEGTSNPNLYWYRQAAGRGLQLLFYSVGIGQISSEVPQNLSASRPQDRQFILSSKKLLLSDSGFYLCAWSRGGGNEKLFFGSGTQLSVL.